Only a few counts were recorded for the clone carrying this T cell receptor beta chain. This sample was included in a study of blood T cells in healthy people across ages. Next came a second PCR, run for about 7 to 12 cycles, which used a sample-barcoded 5' primer along with a J-beta primer mix. Every cDNA molecule carried a tag from a template-switch adaptor bearing 12 random nucleotides. Individual samples furnished no less than 2.5 million CDR3-containing paired-end reads apiece. TCRdb re-called the 5' RACE reads through MiXCR, storing one row per CDR3 protein. The sample comprises 2 million or so distinct CDR3 sequences, just under 50% of which are singletons, and less than 2.5% rests with the top ten. Trimming removed 1 base from V and 0 bases from J, with 10 bases in between. Per germline, CDR1 MGHRA and CDR2 YSYEKL. The CDR3 loop spans 16 amino acids.

The chain uses TRBV4-1 and TRBJ2-1; TRBD1 might be the D (5 bases). The TCR comes from a woman aged 40 to 50 in good health. Specimen: blood. CDR3 amino acids: CASSQGKDSSYNEQFF. The DNA for the CDR3 is TGCGCCAGCAGCCAAGGGAAAGACAGCTCCTACAATGAGCAGTTCTTC.